The subject of this entry is one T cell receptor (beta chain). Some clones are missing from TCRdb's copy, which holds only in-frame ones; the method was immunoSEQ multiplex PCR. The data contain roughly 300,000 clones, more than 70% of them singletons. Cohort 3 recovered donors had two negative PCRs, clearance, or symptom resolution. The data belong to a study of blood T cell repertoires in COVID-19. Background on the study: Some COVID-19 samples were acute and others convalescent; all came from the United States, Italy and Spain.

The trim removed 7 bases at V and 9 bases at J, leaving 23 bases unmatched. In germline, CDR1 is KGHSH, CDR2 LQKENI. The CDR3 is 19 residues long. Sequenced sample: PBMCs or T cells enriched from blood (not recorded which). This sequence joins TRBV18 and TRBJ2-1; 11 bases are shared with TRBD2. The receptor's source is a woman aged 25 to 39 who had recovered from COVID-19. The CDR3 sequence is CASFPTSGGYLQNDGEQFF. In nucleotides, the CDR3 is TGTGCCAGCTTCCCTACTAGCGGGGGCTACCTACAGAACGACGGTGAGCAGTTCTTC.